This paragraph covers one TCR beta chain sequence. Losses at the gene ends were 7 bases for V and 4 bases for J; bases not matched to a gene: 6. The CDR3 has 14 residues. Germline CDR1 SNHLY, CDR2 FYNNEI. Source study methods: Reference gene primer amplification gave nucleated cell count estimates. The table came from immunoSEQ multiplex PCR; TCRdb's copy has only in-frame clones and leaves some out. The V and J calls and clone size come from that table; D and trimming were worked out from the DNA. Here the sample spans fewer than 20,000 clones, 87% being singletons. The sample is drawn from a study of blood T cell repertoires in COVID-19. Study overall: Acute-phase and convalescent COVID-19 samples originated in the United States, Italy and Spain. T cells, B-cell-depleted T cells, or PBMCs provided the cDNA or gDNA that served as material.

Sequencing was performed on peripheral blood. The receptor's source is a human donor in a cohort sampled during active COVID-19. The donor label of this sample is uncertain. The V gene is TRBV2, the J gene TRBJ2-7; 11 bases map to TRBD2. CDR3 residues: CASNLAGGLYEQYF. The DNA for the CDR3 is TGTGCCAGCAACTTAGCGGGAGGGTTGTACGAGCAGTACTTC.